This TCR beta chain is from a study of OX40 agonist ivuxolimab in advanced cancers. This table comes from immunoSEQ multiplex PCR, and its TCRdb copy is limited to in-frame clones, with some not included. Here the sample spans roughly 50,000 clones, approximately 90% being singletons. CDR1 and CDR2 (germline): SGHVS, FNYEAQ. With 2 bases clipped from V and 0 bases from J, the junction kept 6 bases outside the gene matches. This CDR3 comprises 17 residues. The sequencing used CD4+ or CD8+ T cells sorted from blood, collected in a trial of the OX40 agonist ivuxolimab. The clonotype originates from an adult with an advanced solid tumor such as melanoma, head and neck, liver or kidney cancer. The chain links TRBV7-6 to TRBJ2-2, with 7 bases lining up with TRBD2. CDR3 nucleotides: TGTGCCAGCAGCTTAATTGGGGAGGGGTCGAACACCGGGGAGCTGTTTTTT. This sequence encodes CASSLIGEGSNTGELFF.